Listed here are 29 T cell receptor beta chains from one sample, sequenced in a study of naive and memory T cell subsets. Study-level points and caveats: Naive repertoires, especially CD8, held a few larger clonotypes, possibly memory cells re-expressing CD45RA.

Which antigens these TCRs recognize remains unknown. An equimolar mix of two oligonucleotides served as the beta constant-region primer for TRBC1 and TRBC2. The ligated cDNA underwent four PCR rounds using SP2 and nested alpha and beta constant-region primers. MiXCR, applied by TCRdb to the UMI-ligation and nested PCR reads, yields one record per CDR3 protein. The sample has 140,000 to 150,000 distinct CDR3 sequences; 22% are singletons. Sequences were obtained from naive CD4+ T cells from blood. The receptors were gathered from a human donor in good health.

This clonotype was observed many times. CDR3 nucleotides: TGCAGTGCCGCGGAACGGGATCCCCCGCCAGAGACCCAGTACTTC. Translating it yields CSAAERDPPPETQYF. V gene TRBV20-1 combines with J gene TRBJ2-5; D might be TRBD2 (5 bases). This CDR3 is 15 amino acids long. CDR1 is DFQATT and CDR2 is SNEGSKA in the germline V gene (reference sequence). With 6 bases removed from V and 4 bases from J, the gap between germline ends came to 21 bases.

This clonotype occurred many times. Written as DNA, the CDR3 is TGCAGCGCGGTGAGGGGACAGGGAGGCACAGATACGCAGTATTTT. Amino acid sequence: CSAVRGQGGTDTQYF. The rearrangement uses TRBV29-1 and TRBJ2-3; 9 positions match TRBD1. The ends lost 7 bases at V and 1 base at J; junction bases unmatched: 9. This CDR3 is built from 15 residues. Germline V CDR1 and CDR2: SQVTM, ANQGSEA.

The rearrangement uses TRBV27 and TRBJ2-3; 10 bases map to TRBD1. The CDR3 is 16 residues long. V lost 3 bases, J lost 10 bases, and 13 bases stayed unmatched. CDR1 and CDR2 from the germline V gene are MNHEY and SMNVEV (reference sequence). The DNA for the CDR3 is TGTGCCAGCAGTTTCTTGGGGACAGGGGAGGTATTTGCGCAGTATTTT. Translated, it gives CASSFLGTGEVFAQYF.

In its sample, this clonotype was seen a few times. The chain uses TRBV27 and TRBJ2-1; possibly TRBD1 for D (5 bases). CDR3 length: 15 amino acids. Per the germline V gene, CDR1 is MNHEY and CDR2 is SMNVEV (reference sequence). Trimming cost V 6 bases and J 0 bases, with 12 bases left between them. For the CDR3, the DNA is TGTGCCAGCAGGACCCACAGGAGCTCCTACAATGAGCAGTTCTTC. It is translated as CASRTHRSSYNEQFF.

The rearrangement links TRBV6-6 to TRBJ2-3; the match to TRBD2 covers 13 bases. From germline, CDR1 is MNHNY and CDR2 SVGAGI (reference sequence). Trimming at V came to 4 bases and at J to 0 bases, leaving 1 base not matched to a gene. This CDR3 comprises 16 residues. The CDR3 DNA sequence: TGTGCCAGCAGTTCGGGACTAGCGGGAAGCACAGATACGCAGTATTTT. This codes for CASSSGLAGSTDTQYF.

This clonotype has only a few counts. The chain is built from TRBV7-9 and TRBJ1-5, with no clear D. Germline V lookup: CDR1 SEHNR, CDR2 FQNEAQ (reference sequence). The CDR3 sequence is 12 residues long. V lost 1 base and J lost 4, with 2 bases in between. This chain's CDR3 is CASSLVNQPQHF. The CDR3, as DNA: TGTGCCAGCAGCTTAGTAAATCAGCCCCAGCATTTT.

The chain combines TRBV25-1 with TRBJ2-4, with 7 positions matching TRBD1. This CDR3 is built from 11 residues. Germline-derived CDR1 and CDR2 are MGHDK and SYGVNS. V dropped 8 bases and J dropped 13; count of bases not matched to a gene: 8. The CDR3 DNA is TGTGCCAGCTCAGCCGGGACAGTCCAGTACTTC. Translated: CASSAGTVQYF.

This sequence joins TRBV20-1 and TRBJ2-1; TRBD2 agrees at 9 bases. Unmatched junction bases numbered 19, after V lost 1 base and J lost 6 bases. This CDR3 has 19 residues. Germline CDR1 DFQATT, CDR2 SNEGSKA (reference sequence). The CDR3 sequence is CSARVHRGRREGLGNEQFF. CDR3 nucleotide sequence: TGCAGTGCTAGAGTTCACCGGGGGCGGCGGGAGGGCCTTGGCAATGAGCAGTTCTTC.

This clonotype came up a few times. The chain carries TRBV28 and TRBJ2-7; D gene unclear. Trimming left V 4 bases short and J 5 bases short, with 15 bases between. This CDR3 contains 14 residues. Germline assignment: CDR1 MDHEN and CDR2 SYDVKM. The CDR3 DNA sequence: TGTGCCAGCAGTTCCCCTCGCGAGCAGGACGAGCAGTACTTC. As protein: CASSSPREQDEQYF.

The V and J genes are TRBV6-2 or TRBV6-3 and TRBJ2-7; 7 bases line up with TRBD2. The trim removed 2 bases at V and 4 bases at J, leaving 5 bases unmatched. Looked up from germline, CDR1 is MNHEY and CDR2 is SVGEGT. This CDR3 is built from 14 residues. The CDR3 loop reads CASSYGTIRYEQYF. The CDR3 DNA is TGTGCCAGCAGTTACGGGACTATTCGATACGAGCAGTACTTC.

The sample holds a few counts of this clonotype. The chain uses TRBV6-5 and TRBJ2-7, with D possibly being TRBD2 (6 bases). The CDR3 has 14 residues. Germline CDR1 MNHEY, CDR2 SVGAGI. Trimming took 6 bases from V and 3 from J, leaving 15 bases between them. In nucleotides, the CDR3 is TGTGCCAGCAGCCGTGGAGGGGCCGACTACGAGCAGTACTTC. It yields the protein CASSRGGADYEQYF.

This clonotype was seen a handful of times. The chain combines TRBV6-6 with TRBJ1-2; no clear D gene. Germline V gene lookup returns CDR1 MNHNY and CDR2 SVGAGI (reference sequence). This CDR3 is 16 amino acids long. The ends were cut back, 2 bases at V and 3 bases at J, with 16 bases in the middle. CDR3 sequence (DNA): TGTGCCAGCAGTTACCGACCGTGGGTCCTTGACTATGGCTACACCTTC. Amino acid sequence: CASSYRPWVLDYGYTF.

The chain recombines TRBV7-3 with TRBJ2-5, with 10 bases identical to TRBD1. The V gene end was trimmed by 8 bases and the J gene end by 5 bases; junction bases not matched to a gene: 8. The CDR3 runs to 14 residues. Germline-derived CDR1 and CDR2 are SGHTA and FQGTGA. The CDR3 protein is CASSPTGGEETQYF. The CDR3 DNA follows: TGTGCCAGCTCGCCGACAGGGGGCGAGGAGACCCAGTACTTC.

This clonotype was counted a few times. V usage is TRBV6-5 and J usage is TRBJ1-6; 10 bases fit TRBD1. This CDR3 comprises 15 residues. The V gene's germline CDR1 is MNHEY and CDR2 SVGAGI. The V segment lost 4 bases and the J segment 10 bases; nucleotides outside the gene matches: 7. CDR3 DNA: TGTGCCAGCAGTTGGGGCGGGACAGGGGCCTCACCCCTCCACTTT. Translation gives CASSWGGTGASPLHF.

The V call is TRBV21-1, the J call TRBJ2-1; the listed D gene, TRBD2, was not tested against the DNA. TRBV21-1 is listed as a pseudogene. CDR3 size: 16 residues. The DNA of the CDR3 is TGTGCCAGCAGCGAATTCGGGACTAGCGGGAGCAATGAGCAGTTCTTC. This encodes CASSEFGTSGSNEQFF.

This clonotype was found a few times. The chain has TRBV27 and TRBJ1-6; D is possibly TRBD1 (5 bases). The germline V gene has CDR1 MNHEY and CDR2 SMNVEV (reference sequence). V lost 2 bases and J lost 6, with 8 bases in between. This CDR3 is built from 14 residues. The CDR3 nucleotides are TGTGCCAGCAGTTTAACAGGAGTTAATTCACCCCTCCACTTT. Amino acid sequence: CASSLTGVNSPLHF.

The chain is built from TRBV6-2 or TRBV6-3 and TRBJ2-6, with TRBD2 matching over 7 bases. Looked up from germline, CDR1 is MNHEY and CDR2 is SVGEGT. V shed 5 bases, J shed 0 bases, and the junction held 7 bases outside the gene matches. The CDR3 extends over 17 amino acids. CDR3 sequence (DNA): TGTGCCAGCAGTCTTGGGAGGGCAGCCTCTGGGGCCAACGTCCTGACTTTC. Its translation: CASSLGRAASGANVLTF.

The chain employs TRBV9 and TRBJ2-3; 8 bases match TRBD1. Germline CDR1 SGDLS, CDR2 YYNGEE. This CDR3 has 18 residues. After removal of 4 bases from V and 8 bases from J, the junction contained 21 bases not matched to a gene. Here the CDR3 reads CASSLKTPHRQGSRTQYF. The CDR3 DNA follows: TGTGCCAGCAGCCTAAAAACCCCCCATCGACAGGGGTCACGTACGCAGTATTTT.

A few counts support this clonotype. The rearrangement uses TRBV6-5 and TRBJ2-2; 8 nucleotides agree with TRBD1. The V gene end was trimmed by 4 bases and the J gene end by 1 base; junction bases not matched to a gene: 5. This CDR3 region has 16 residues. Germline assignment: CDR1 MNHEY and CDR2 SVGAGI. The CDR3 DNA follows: TGTGCCAGCAGTTTCTACGGACAGGGGAACACCGGGGAGCTGTTTTTT. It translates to CASSFYGQGNTGELFF.

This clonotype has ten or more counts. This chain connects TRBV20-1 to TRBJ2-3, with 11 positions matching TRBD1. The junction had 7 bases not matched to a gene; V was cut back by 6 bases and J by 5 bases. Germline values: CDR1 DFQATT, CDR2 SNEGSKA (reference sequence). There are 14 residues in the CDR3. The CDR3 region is CSATDRGQRDTQYF. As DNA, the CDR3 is TGCAGTGCAACGGACAGGGGGCAGAGAGATACGCAGTATTTT.

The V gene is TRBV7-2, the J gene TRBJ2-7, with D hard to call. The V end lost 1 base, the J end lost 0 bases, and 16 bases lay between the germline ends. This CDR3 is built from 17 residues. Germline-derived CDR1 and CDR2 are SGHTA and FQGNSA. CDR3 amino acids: CASSLGVAAISSYEQYF. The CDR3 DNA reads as TGTGCCAGCAGCTTAGGTGTGGCGGCCATAAGCTCCTACGAGCAGTACTTC.

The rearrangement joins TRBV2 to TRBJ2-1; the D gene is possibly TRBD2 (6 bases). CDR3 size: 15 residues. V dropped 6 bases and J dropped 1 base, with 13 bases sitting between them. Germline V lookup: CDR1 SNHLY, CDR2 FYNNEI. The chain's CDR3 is CASSVLAGSYNEQFF. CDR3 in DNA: TGTGCCAGCAGCGTACTAGCCGGGTCCTACAATGAGCAGTTCTTC.

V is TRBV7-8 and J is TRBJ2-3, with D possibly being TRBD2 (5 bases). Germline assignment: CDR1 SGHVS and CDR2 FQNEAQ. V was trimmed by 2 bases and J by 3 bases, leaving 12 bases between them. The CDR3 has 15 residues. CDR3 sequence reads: CASSLPGIGTDTQYF. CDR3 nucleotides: TGTGCCAGCAGCTTACCGGGAATTGGGACAGATACGCAGTATTTT.

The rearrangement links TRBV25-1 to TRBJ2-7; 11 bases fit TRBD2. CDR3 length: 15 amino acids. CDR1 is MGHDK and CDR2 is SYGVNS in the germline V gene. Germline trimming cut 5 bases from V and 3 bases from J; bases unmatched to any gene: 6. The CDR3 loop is CASSKLGTSGYEQYF. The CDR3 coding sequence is TGTGCCAGCAGTAAGCTAGGGACTAGCGGCTACGAGCAGTACTTC.

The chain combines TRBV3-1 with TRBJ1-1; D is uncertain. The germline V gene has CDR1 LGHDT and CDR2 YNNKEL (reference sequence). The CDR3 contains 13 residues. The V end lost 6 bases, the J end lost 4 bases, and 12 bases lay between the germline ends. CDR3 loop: CASRPYSGTEAFF. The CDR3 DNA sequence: TGTGCCAGCAGACCTTACTCGGGCACTGAAGCTTTCTTT.

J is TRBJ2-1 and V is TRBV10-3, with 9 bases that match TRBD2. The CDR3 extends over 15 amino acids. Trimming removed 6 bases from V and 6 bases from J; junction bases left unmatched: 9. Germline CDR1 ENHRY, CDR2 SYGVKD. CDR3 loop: CAIRDQGLALNEQFF. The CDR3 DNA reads TGTGCCATCAGGGACCAAGGACTAGCGCTCAATGAGCAGTTCTTC.

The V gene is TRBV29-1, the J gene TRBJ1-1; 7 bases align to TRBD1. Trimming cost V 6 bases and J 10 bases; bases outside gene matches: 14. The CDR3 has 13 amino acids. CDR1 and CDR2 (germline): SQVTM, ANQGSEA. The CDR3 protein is CSVKDRQGPAAFF. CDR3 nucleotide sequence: TGCAGCGTCAAAGACCGACAGGGTCCTGCAGCTTTCTTT.

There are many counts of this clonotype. This chain's CDR3 is CSANRGLDQPQHF. CDR3 DNA: TGCAGTGCCAACAGGGGGCTTGATCAGCCCCAGCATTTT. The chain couples TRBV20-1 to TRBJ1-5, with 9 bases matching TRBD1. This CDR3 comprises 13 residues. J was trimmed by 5 bases and V by 6 bases; bases with no gene match: 5. Germline V CDR1 and CDR2: DFQATT, SNEGSKA (reference sequence).

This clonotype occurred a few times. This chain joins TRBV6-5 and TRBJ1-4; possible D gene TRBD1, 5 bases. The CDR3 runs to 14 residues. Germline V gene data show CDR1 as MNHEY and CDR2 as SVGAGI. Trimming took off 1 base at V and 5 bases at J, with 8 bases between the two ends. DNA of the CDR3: TGTGCCAGCAGTTACTTCGGGGGAAATGAAAAACTGTTTTTT. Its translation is CASSYFGGNEKLFF.